This is a list of T cell receptor beta chains from one sample in a study of molecular identifiers for immune sequencing clone quantification. TCRdb re-called the PCR reads with MiXCR, one entry per CDR3 protein. The data contain 85,000 to 100,000 distinct CDR3 sequences, 20% to 30% of them singletons. Sample: naive CD8+ T cells from blood, with Jurkat cell RNA spiked in. The origin of the receptors is a human donor in good health. Some libraries in this study had Jurkat cell RNA spiked in. Both conserved end residues are part of each CDR3. The D gene is left open where the match is weak. Size is omitted from some rows. Given values are once, few, many or a class for expanded clones.

V gene	J gene	clone size	D gene	CDR3 DNA	CDR3 protein
TRBV10-3	TRBJ2-7	many	TRBD2	TGTGCCATCAGTGAGTCGCTAGCGGGGGACCCCTACGAGCAGTACTTC	CAISESLAGDPYEQYF
TRBV15	TRBJ2-3	many	.	TGTGCCACCAGCAGAGAAAGGGACGGCCCCACAGATACGCAGTATTTT	CATSRERDGPTDTQYF
TRBV29-1	TRBJ2-1	many	TRBD1	TGCAGGCATATCACGGGACAGGGCTTATTCAATGAGCAGTTCTTC	CRHITGQGLFNEQFF
TRBV27	TRBJ2-7	few	TRBD1	TGTGCCACCGTCTACGACAGGGGTTGCGAGCAGTACTTC	CATVYDRGCEQYF
TRBV5-4	TRBJ2-7	many	.	TGTGCCAGCAGCCCCCCTGGCGGCCACTCCTACGAGCAGTACTTC	CASSPPGGHSYEQYF
TRBV12-3/TRBV12-4	TRBJ1-1	many	.	TGTGCCAGCAGTTTTTTGAGCTCACAAAACATGAACACTGAAGCTTTCTTT	CASSFLSSQNMNTEAFF
TRBV6-2/TRBV6-3	TRBJ1-1	few	TRBD1	TGTGCCAGCAGACCGACAGGGGGCTTCGCTGAAGCTTTCTTT	CASRPTGGFAEAFF
TRBV7-8	TRBJ2-2	many	.	TGTGCCAGCAGTCAAACACGAGGCGGGGCGAACACCGGGGAGCTGTTTTTT	CASSQTRGGANTGELFF
TRBV7-9	TRBJ2-7	few	.	TGTGCCAGCAGCTTACCATTAAATGACGAGCAGTACTTC	CASSLPLNDEQYF
TRBV27	TRBJ2-7	few	TRBD2	TGTGCCGGCAGGAAACTAGCGGGAGGTTATGAGCAGTACTTC	CAGRKLAGGYEQYF
TRBV4-3	TRBJ2-3	many	TRBD2	TGCGCCAGCAGCCAGGATTCCGGGACTAGCGGGAGAGGGACAGATACGCAGTATTTT	CASSQDSGTSGRGTDTQYF
TRBV2	TRBJ2-7	few	.	TGTGCCAGCAGAGCAGGGCCCAGAGACTACGAGCAGTACTTC	CASRAGPRDYEQYF
TRBV7-9	TRBJ2-1	.	TRBD2	TGTGCCAGCAGCTCACGACTAGCGGGAGTGACGGGGAATGAGCAGTTCTTC	CASSSRLAGVTGNEQFF
TRBV4-3	TRBJ1-3	many	.	TGCGCCAGCAGCCAAGATTATAAGTCAGGAAACACCATATATTTT	CASSQDYKSGNTIYF
TRBV30	TRBJ2-3	.	.	TGTGCCTGGGGTACTGGGGCTGGCGCAGATACGCAGTATTTT	CAWGTGAGADTQYF
TRBV29-1	TRBJ2-1	many	TRBD2	TGCAGCACTGAAGGACTAGCGGGCTCCTTCTCCTACAATGAGCAGTTCTTC	CSTEGLAGSFSYNEQFF
TRBV2	TRBJ2-5	.	TRBD2	TGTGCCAGCAGTTGGGGGGGAGGAGAGACCCAGTACTTC	CASSWGGGETQYF
TRBV4-2	TRBJ1-1	few	.	TGTGCCAGCAGCCAAGAACTTGGGGGGTTCGGCACTGAAGCTTTCTTT	CASSQELGGFGTEAFF
TRBV25-1	TRBJ2-1	few	.	TGTGCCAGCAGTGTAGTCAGCGGATACAATGAGCAGTTCTTC	CASSVVSGYNEQFF
TRBV11-2	TRBJ2-1	few	TRBD2	TGTGCCAGCAGCTACACAGCGGGGGGATCCGACAATGAGCAGTTCTTC	CASSYTAGGSDNEQFF
TRBV6-1	TRBJ1-1	many	.	TGTGCCAGCAGTGAACAAGAGAACACTGAAGCTTTCTTT	CASSEQENTEAFF
TRBV7-9	TRBJ2-5	.	.	TGTGCCTCACTCGGTTGGGGCGGGGTGGATGAGACCCAGTACTTC	CASLGWGGVDETQYF
TRBV7-3	TRBJ2-3	many	.	TGTGCCAGCAGCTCCACGGGGATTTCTAGCACAGATACGCAGTATTTT	CASSSTGISSTDTQYF
TRBV23-1	TRBJ2-7	many	.	TGCGCCTCACCAGCTAGCGCAGGGCACTCCTACGAGCAGTACTTC	CASPASAGHSYEQYF
TRBV4-3	TRBJ1-6	many	TRBD1	TGCGCCAGCAGCCAAGATGGGGACAGGCGAGGCTCACCCCTCCACTTT	CASSQDGDRRGSPLHF
TRBV12-3/TRBV12-4	TRBJ2-1	.	TRBD2	TGTGCCAGCAGCGGGACTAACTACAATGAGCAGTTCTTC	CASSGTNYNEQFF
TRBV4-3	TRBJ1-2	.	TRBD1	TGCGCCAGCAGCCCTGCCTCAGGGGGAGGAGGCTACACCTTC	CASSPASGGGGYTF
TRBV29-1	TRBJ1-3	few	.	TGCAGTGCCATAGACGGCTCCTCTGGAAACACCATATATTTT	CSAIDGSSGNTIYF
TRBV27	TRBJ1-1	.	TRBD1	TGTGCCAGCAGTCGTGGACAGGGAATGAACACTGAAGCTTTCTTT	CASSRGQGMNTEAFF
TRBV20-1	TRBJ2-1	.	.	TGCAGTGCTAGAGATATGAGCGGTCCCTACGATGAGCAGTTCTTC	CSARDMSGPYDEQFF
TRBV24-1	TRBJ1-4	few	.	TGTGCCACCAGTGATCGAGTCAGCCGGCCAAAACAAACCCCCGCAACTAATGAAAAACTGTTTTTT	CATSDRVSRPKQTPATNEKLFF
TRBV7-9	TRBJ2-7	many	TRBD1	TGTGCCAGCAGCTCGTCCCTCCCCCCTGGGGACAGGCAATCCTACGAGCAGTACTTC	CASSSSLPPGDRQSYEQYF
TRBV19	TRBJ1-1	.	TRBD1	TGTGCCAGCAGGACAGGGGTCCACACTGAAGCTTTCTTT	CASRTGVHTEAFF
TRBV5-6	TRBJ2-7	.	.	TGTGCCAGCAGGATTTTAAGGGAGGAGTACGAGCAGTACTTC	CASRILREEYEQYF
TRBV28	TRBJ2-5	.	.	TGTGCCAGCAGAGCCGGAACTGGGGGCGTAGAGCCCCAGTACTTC	CASRAGTGGVEPQYF
TRBV20-1	TRBJ2-7	many	.	TGCAGTGCCCATAGGGACACCGCCTACGAGCAGTACTTC	CSAHRDTAYEQYF
TRBV6-5	TRBJ2-6	many	.	TGTGCCAGCAGCAAATCCGGGGCCAACGTCCTGACTTTC	CASSKSGANVLTF
TRBV13	TRBJ2-3	few	TRBD2	TGTGCCAGCAGCCCCGAGACGGGGCGGGGGGGCCCCCCCACAGATACGCAGTATTTT	CASSPETGRGGPPTDTQYF
TRBV7-2	TRBJ1-1	many	.	TGTGCCAGCAGCCCGGACGGCGTACGCGACACTGAAGCTTTCTTT	CASSPDGVRDTEAFF